Shown below are 13 T cell receptor beta chains from a single sample sequenced in a study of beta chain features in type 1 diabetes. Every isolated RNA sample was fully reverse transcribed, so sequencing captured expressed TCRB transcripts. Measured with immunoSEQ multiplex PCR; TCRdb has only the in-frame clones, and not every one. The data hold under 200,000 clones, with 7.5% to 9.5% observed a single time. Sequenced input: central memory CD4+ T cells from blood. All receptors derive from a woman aged 18-29 years in good health.

The table lists this clone with many counts. This chain connects TRBV6-5 to TRBJ2-5, with D perhaps matching TRBD2 (5 bases). CDR1 and CDR2 from the germline V gene are MNHEY and SVGAGI. Trimming left V 2 bases short and J 2 bases short, with 9 bases between. This CDR3 spans 14 amino acids. CDR3 DNA: TGTGCCAGCAGTTACGTAAGCGGACAAGAGACCCAGTACTTC. Amino acids: CASSYVSGQETQYF.

This clone was recorded many times. This sequence joins TRBV4-1 and TRBJ2-3; 7 bases are shared with TRBD2. Germline CDR1 reads MGHRA; CDR2 reads YSYEKL. This CDR3 has 16 residues. J was trimmed by 8 bases and V by 3 bases; bases with no gene match: 14. CDR3 in amino acids: CASSQDPGTKAFTQYF. The DNA of the CDR3 is TGCGCCAGCAGCCAGGATCCCGGGACTAAGGCGTTTACGCAGTATTTT.

There are a few counts of this clone. V gene TRBV6-5 combines with J gene TRBJ1-1; tentatively, D is TRBD1 (6 bases). Germline CDR1 and CDR2: MNHEY and SVGAGI. The CDR3 length is 14 residues. Trimming removed 5 bases at V and 7 bases at J, with 17 bases between. Here the CDR3 reads CASSQRDTLGEAFF. CDR3 in DNA: TGTGCCAGCAGTCAGAGGGACACCTTGGGTGAAGCTTTCTTT.

Comment on this clone: The same CDR3 is also encoded by other DNA sequences in this sample. The chain is built from TRBV11-3 and TRBJ2-5, with 8 bases identical to TRBD2. The CDR3 covers 14 residues. In germline, CDR1 is SGHNT, CDR2 YENEEA. Trimming removed 3 bases from V and 2 bases from J; junction bases left unmatched: 2. CDR3 nucleotides: TGTGCCAGCAGCTTTACTAGCGGACAAGAGACCCAGTACTTC. This gives the protein CASSFTSGQETQYF.

V and J are TRBV5-1 and TRBJ2-2; 7 positions match TRBD1. The CDR3 has 16 amino acids. Germline V lookup: CDR1 SGHRS, CDR2 YFSETQ. Trimming removed 4 bases from V and 4 bases from J; junction bases left unmatched: 10. The CDR3 region has the DNA TGCGCCAGCAGCCCCGGACAGGCCTCGGGCACCGGGGAGCTGTTTTTT. Its protein product is CASSPGQASGTGELFF.

This chain connects TRBV18 to TRBJ1-1; no clear D. The CDR3 spans 14 residues. V was clipped by 0 bases and J by 6 bases, with 11 bases between them. CDR1 and CDR2 from the germline V gene are KGHSH and LQKENI. The CDR3: CASSPPTAGSEAFF. CDR3 in DNA: TGTGCCAGCTCACCACCGACCGCGGGGTCTGAAGCTTTCTTT.

The chain links TRBV11-2 to TRBJ1-1, with no clear D. Germline V gene data show CDR1 as SGHAT and CDR2 as FQNNGV. The CDR3 spans 14 residues. Trimming removed 5 bases at V and 1 base at J, with 11 bases between. In DNA form, the CDR3 reads TGTGCCAGCAGCCCCCACAGAGAGAACACTGAAGCTTTCTTT. This sequence encodes CASSPHRENTEAFF.

J is TRBJ2-7 and V is TRBV7-2, with D unclear. Trimming removed 4 bases from V and 0 bases from J, with 7 bases in between. This CDR3 spans 13 amino acids. Germline values: CDR1 SGHTA, CDR2 FQGNSA. The CDR3 nucleotides read TGTGCCAGCAGCTCTACGGGCTCCTACGAGCAGTACTTC. Its protein is CASSSTGSYEQYF. Combining the CDR3 with reference TRBV7-2 and TRBJ2-7 gives the whole variable domain GAGVSQSPSNKVTEKGKDVELRCDPISGHTALYWYRQSLGQGLEFLIYFQGNSAPDKSGLPSDRFSAERTGGSVSTLTIQRTQQEDSAVYLCASSSTGSYEQYFGPGTRLTVT.

J is TRBJ2-7 and V is TRBV5-1; D might be TRBD2 (6 bases). The CDR3 covers 15 residues. Germline CDR1 reads SGHRS; CDR2 reads YFSETQ. Trimming pared 0 bases from V and 0 bases from J, leaving 10 bases between. In DNA, the CDR3 is TGCGCCAGCAGCTTGGGCGGGGTGACCTCCTACGAGCAGTACTTC. Amino acids: CASSLGGVTSYEQYF.

The chain couples TRBV6-1 to TRBJ2-6; D ambiguous. The ends were cut back, 5 bases at V and 2 bases at J, with 10 bases in the middle. The CDR3 spans 15 residues. Germline values: CDR1 MNHNS, CDR2 SASEGT. The chain's CDR3 is CASSSQFAGANVLTF. The CDR3 DNA reads as TGTGCCAGCAGTTCCCAGTTTGCTGGGGCCAACGTCCTGACTTTC.

In its sample, this clone was seen a few times. The chain combines TRBV6-6 with TRBJ1-2, with D possibly being TRBD1 (6 bases). This CDR3 spans 14 amino acids. Germline values: CDR1 MNHNY, CDR2 SVGAGI (reference sequence). With 6 bases removed from V and 7 bases from J, the gap between germline ends came to 18 bases. The CDR3 region is CASSPSGQSFGYTF. The CDR3 DNA follows: TGTGCCAGCAGCCCCTCGGGACAAAGTTTTGGCTACACCTTC.

This clone was counted between two and nine times. The chain combines TRBV11-2 with TRBJ2-3; 8 bases are a match to TRBD2. The J segment lost 7 bases and the V segment lost 5 bases, leaving 17 bases of the junction unmatched. Germline V CDR1 and CDR2: SGHAT, FQNNGV. This CDR3 comprises 17 residues. As DNA, the CDR3 is TGTGCCAGCAGCCTCCGGAACGGCGGGAGGATAGAAAATACGCAGTATTTT. Its protein product is CASSLRNGGRIENTQYF.

This clone was seen many times. This chain uses TRBV4-2 with TRBJ2-2, with D possibly matching TRBD2 (6 bases). Germline V gives CDR1 LGHNA, CDR2 YNFKEQ. The CDR3 is 18 amino acids. Trimming took 0 bases from V and 1 from J, leaving 15 bases between them. For the CDR3, the DNA is TGTGCCAGCAGCCAAGAGGAGGGCGGGTTCCTGAACACCGGGGAGCTGTTTTTT. It codes for CASSQEEGGFLNTGELFF.